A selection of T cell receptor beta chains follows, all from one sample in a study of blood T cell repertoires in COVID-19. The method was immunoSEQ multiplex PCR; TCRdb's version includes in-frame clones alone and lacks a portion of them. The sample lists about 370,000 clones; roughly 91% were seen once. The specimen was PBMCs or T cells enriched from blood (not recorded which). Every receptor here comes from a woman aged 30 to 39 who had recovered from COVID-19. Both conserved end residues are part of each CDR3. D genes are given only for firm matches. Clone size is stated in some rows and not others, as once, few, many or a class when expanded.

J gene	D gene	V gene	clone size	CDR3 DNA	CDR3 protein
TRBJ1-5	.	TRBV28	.	TGTGCCAGCAGTTTAATGGGGGGGCAGGAGCCCCAGCATTTT	CASSLMGGQEPQHF
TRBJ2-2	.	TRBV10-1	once	TGCGCCAGCAGTGATCACGGGAGAGGCACCGGGGAGCTGTTTTTT	CASSDHGRGTGELFF
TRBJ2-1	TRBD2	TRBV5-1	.	TGCGCCAGCAGCGAACCCGGACTAGTTAGCGACTCCTACAATGAGCAGTTCTTC	CASSEPGLVSDSYNEQFF
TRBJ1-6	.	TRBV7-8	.	TGTGCCAGCAGACCTGGGGGGGGGTCCTATAATTCACCCCTCCACTTT	CASRPGGGSYNSPLHF
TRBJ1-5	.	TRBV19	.	TGTGCCAGTCTCGGGTGGGGGGAAAATCAGCCCCAGCATTTT	CASLGWGENQPQHF
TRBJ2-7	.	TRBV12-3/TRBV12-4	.	TGTGCCAGCAGGGAGGGGACTTCCTACGAGCAGTACTTC	CASREGTSYEQYF
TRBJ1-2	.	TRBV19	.	TGTGCCAGTAGTGATTTTCGGGAGGCTAACTATGGCTACACCTTC	CASSDFREANYGYTF
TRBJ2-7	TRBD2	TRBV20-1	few	TGCAGTGCTAGTTCCAAGCGGGAGGGCCTGAGCGAGCAGTACTTC	CSASSKREGLSEQYF
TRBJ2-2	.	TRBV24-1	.	TGTGCCACCAGTGACCGGGACTTCACCGGGGAGCTGTTTTTT	CATSDRDFTGELFF
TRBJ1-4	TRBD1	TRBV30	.	TGTGCCTGGAGTGGGGACAGGGGGCGTTCCTATGAAAAACTGTTTTTT	CAWSGDRGRSYEKLFF
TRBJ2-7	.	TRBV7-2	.	TGTGCCAGCAGCTTAGCGAGGGTTCAGGGGTTGTACTTC	CASSLARVQGLYF
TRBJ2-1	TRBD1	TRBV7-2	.	TGTGCCAGCAGCCCGCGGACAGGGCAGTCCTACAATGAGCAGTTCTTC	CASSPRTGQSYNEQFF
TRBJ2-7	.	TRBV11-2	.	TGTGCCAGCAGCTTAAACCTGGCATCCTTTTACGAGCAGTACTTC	CASSLNLASFYEQYF
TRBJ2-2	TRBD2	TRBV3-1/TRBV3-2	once	TGTGCCAGCAGCCCCAGCGGGGGGGCAAGCGGGGAGCTGTTTTTT	CASSPSGGASGELFF
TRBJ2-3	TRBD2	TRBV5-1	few	TGCGCCAGCAGCCAGTCCCGACTAGCGGGGGGTTCGGATACGCAGTATTTT	CASSQSRLAGGSDTQYF
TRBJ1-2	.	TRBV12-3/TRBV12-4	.	TGTGCCAGCAGTTTAGTAACTAACTATGGCTACACCTTC	CASSLVTNYGYTF
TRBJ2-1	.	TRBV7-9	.	TGTGCCAGCGGCGAAAGCCTAGCTGGGTACAATGAGCAGTTCTTC	CASGESLAGYNEQFF
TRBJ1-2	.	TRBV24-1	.	TGTGCCACCAGCGAATTTAAGGACCTATGGGGGAGGACTGGCTACACCTTC	CATSEFKDLWGRTGYTF
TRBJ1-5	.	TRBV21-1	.	TGTGCCAGCGACCGAAATCCCGGGACAACCAAAAAAAAGGGGCTATATAGCAATCAGCCCCAGCATTTT	CASDRNPGTTKKKGLYSNQPQHF
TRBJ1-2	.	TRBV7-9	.	TGTGCCAGCACTCTACTATCAGGGGACTATGGCTACACCTTC	CASTLLSGDYGYTF
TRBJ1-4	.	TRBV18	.	TGTGCCAGCTCTAGCCTACAGGGATATGGTGAAAAACTGTTTTTT	CASSSLQGYGEKLFF
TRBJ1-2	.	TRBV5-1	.	TGCGCCAGCAGCTCCTCCGCGGGAGGGAATGGCTACACCTTC	CASSSSAGGNGYTF
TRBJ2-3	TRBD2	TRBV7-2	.	TGTGCCAGCAGCTTATGGCGGGGGGGCAGGGATACGCAGTATTTT	CASSLWRGGRDTQYF
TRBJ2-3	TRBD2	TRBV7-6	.	TGTGCCAGCAGCTTAATCGGACTAGCGGGGGGACCAGATACGCAGTATTTT	CASSLIGLAGGPDTQYF
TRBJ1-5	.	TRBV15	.	TGTGCCACCAGCAGAGTGGGGGATCGGGGGAGACAGCCCCAGCATTTT	CATSRVGDRGRQPQHF
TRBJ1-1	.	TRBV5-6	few	TGTGCCAGCAGCCCTATCGGGGGGCGGAACACTGAAGCTTTCTTT	CASSPIGGRNTEAFF
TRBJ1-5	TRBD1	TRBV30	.	TGTGCCTGGAGTTCGGGACAGGGAAATCAGCCCCAGCATTTT	CAWSSGQGNQPQHF
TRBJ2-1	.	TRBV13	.	TGTGCCAGCAGCCCCCTGAGGGGAGGCTCCACCAATGAGCAGTTCTTC	CASSPLRGGSTNEQFF
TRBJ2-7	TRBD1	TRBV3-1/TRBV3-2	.	TGTGCCAGCAGCCCAGCAGGGGGCTCCTACGAGCAGTACTTC	CASSPAGGSYEQYF
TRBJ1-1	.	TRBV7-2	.	TGTGCCAGCAGCTATAGGGCCCTAGGGGTGGGGACTGAAGCTTTCTTT	CASSYRALGVGTEAFF
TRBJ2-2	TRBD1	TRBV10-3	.	TGTGCCATCAGCGTGGTACAGGGGGCGACCGGGGAGCTGTTTTTT	CAISVVQGATGELFF
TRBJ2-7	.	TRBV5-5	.	TGTGCCAGCAGCTTAGTACCGGAGACCGAGCAGTACTTC	CASSLVPETEQYF
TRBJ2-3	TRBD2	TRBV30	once	TGTGCCTGGACCCCGGGGGGGCCTACAGATACGCAGTATTTT	CAWTPGGPTDTQYF
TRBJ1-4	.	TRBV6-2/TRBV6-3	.	TGTGCCAGCAGTTACGAGTTTAATGAAAAACTGTTTTTT	CASSYEFNEKLFF
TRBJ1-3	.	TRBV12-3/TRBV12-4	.	TGTGCCAGCAGTCATTCCGGAAACACCATATATTTT	CASSHSGNTIYF
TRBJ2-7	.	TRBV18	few	TGTGCCAGCTCACCTGGGGCCATTTCGGCCGAGCAGTACTTC	CASSPGAISAEQYF
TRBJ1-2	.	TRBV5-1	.	TGCGCCAGCAGCTTGGCCGGGGAGTGGGATGGCTACACCTTC	CASSLAGEWDGYTF
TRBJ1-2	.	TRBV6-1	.	TGTGCCAGCAGTGACAGGGTACAAGGCTACACCTTC	CASSDRVQGYTF
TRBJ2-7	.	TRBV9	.	TGTGCCAGCAGCGTGGCAGGGCTCTCCTACGAGCAGTACTTC	CASSVAGLSYEQYF
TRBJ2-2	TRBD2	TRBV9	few	TGTGCCACCCCGGGACTAGCGAACACCGGGGAGCTGTTTTTT	CATPGLANTGELFF
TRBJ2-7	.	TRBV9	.	TGTGCCAGCAGTGATGGACAGCCCTCCTACGAGCAGTACTTC	CASSDGQPSYEQYF
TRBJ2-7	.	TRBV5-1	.	TGCGCCAGCAGAAGTAGGCAGGGAGGCTCCTACGAGCAGTACTTC	CASRSRQGGSYEQYF
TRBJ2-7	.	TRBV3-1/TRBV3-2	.	TGTGCCAGCAGCCCGTTCGGGACAACGGTAACCTACGAGCAGTACTTC	CASSPFGTTVTYEQYF
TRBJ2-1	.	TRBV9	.	TGTGCCAGCAGCGTAGAGATGCGCTTCGGCTCCTACAATGAGCAGTTCTTC	CASSVEMRFGSYNEQFF
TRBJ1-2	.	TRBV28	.	TGTGCCAGCAGACATCCGGGATCTAACTATGGCTACACCTTC	CASRHPGSNYGYTF
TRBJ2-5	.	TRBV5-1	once	TGCGCCAGCAGCTTGGTAGGTACGGGAGAGACCCAGTACTTC	CASSLVGTGETQYF
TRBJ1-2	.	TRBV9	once	TGTGCCAGCAGCGTAAGCCCGTTTGACTATGGCTACACCTTC	CASSVSPFDYGYTF
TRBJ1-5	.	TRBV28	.	TGTGCCAGCAGTTTCGCGGGGGCAGACAATCAGCCCCAGCATTTT	CASSFAGADNQPQHF
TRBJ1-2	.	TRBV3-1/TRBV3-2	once	TGTGCCAGCAGCCAAGAGCAGGGATGGCGAGGCTACACCTTC	CASSQEQGWRGYTF
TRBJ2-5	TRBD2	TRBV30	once	TGTGCCTGGAGTGTTGGGACTAGGGCCGCGGAGACCCAGTACTTC	CAWSVGTRAAETQYF
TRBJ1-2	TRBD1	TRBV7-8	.	TGTGCCAGCAGGGCACAGGGGGGCTACACCTTC	CASRAQGGYTF
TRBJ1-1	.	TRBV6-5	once	TGTGCCAGCACCGTAAACACAGCGGGCACTGAAGCTTTCTTT	CASTVNTAGTEAFF
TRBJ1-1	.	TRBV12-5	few	TGTGCTAGTGGGGCGGGGAGTAACACTGAAGCTTTCTTT	CASGAGSNTEAFF
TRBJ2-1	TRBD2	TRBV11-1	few	TGTGCCAGCGGCGGACTAGCGGGGGCCAATGAGCAGTTCTTC	CASGGLAGANEQFF
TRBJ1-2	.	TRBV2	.	TGTGCCAGCATGGGGGGCTATGGCTACACCTTC	CASMGGYGYTF
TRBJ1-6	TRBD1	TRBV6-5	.	TGTGCCAGCAGTTACTCTCGCAGGGGGCATAATTCACCCCTCCACTTT	CASSYSRRGHNSPLHF
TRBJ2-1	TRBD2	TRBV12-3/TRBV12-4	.	TGTGCCAGCACCCCTAGCGGGGGGGTCTGGCAGTTCTTC	CASTPSGGVWQFF
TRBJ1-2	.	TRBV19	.	TGTGCCAGTACAGGGACAAGCAACTATGGCTACACCTTC	CASTGTSNYGYTF
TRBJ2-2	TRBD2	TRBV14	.	TGTGCCAGCAGCCAAAGTCGGCTAGCGGGGGGGCCCGGGGAGCTGTTTTTT	CASSQSRLAGGPGELFF
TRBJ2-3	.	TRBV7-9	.	TGTGCCAGCAGCTTAGGTGACAGTAGCACAGATACGCAGTATTTT	CASSLGDSSTDTQYF